This paragraph covers one TCR beta chain sequence. Antigen specificity is unknown. These data belong to a study of cytomegalovirus exposure and HLA in healthy donors. Some clones are missing from TCRdb's copy, which holds only in-frame ones; the method was immunoSEQ multiplex PCR. This table has about 330,000 clones, around 90% appearing once. General study results and limits: The study listed roughly 160 cytomegalovirus-associated TCR beta chains.

Germline CDR1 MNHEY, CDR2 SVGAGI. Trimming removed 5 bases from V and 6 bases from J, with 11 bases in between. The CDR3 is made up of 12 amino acids. The sample was PBMCs. The receptor was isolated from a woman between 25 and 40 years old in good health and CMV-seropositive. The chain carries TRBV6-5 and TRBJ2-7; no clear D gene. CDR3 coding DNA: TGTGCCAGCAGTGCCTCCCTTGGCGAGCAGTACTTC. Translating it yields CASSASLGEQYF.